The 9 T cell receptor beta chains presented below share a single source sample, sequenced in a study of regulatory T cells in long-lasting Graves disease listed by TCRdb under 2021. The sample's time point label, decoded: newly diagnosed GD, antithyroid drugs for less than 3 months. For both TCR sequencing and RNA sequencing, RNA was extracted from PBMCs in TRIzol. Library preparation used multiplex PCR. Sequencer: Illumina HiSeq 4000. TCR beta libraries were built with iRepertoire HTBI primers and Arm-PCR amplification of CDR3 regions. TCRdb ran its own pipeline on the public reads, namely fastp trimming at Q25 and MiXCR clone calling, and kept in-frame beta chains. Each CDR3 protein appears once, grouped with its most common genes and DNA. Across this sample there are 550,000 to 600,000 distinct CDR3 sequences, with more than 15% seen only once. Of the sample, around 12% is held by the ten largest clones.

The same sample was also studied in work on T cells in Graves' hyperthyroidism and ophthalmopathy.

The source was peripheral blood mononuclear cells (PBMCs), collected at new diagnosis, from a patient treated with antithyroid drugs. Source of these receptors: a man aged 18-30 years with Graves disease. Donor details come from another sample of the same person, matched by shared clones.

This clonotype was seen ten or more times. The chain links TRBV6-1 to TRBJ2-1, with 10 bases aligning to TRBD1. V shed 7 bases, J shed 8 bases, and the junction held 8 bases outside the gene matches. There are 14 residues in the CDR3. Germline V lookup: CDR1 MNHNS, CDR2 SASEGT. Written as DNA, the CDR3 is TGTGCCAGCATCGGGACAGGGGTGTCGGATGAGCAGTTCTTC. This sequence encodes CASIGTGVSDEQFF.

This sequence joins TRBV2 and TRBJ2-7; D call uncertain. This CDR3 contains 17 residues. Trimming took off 2 bases at V and 0 bases at J, with 17 bases between the two ends. Germline loops: CDR1 SNHLY, CDR2 FYNNEI. CDR3 sequence: CASSEPLTTETSYEQYF. CDR3 sequence (DNA): TGTGCCAGCAGTGAACCACTGACGACCGAGACCTCCTACGAGCAGTACTTC.

This chain uses TRBV2 with TRBJ2-1; D may be TRBD1 or TRBD2 (6 bases each). Between the trimmed V and J ends, which lost 3 bases and 8 bases, there was a span of 11 bases. CDR3 length: 13 amino acids. Per the germline V gene, CDR1 is SNHLY and CDR2 is FYNNEI. This chain's CDR3 is CASSEGRGDEQFF. Here the CDR3 DNA reads TGTGCCAGCAGTGAGGGTAGGGGGGATGAGCAGTTCTTC.

This clonotype was detected a few times. The chain employs TRBV5-1 and TRBJ1-4; tentatively, D is TRBD1 (6 bases). The ends were cut back, 2 bases at V and 6 bases at J, with 11 bases in the middle. The CDR3 totals 14 residues. Per the germline V gene, CDR1 is SGHRS and CDR2 is YFSETQ. The DNA for the CDR3 is TGCGCCAGCAGCTTCCAGGGGCGTGATGAAAAACTGTTTTTT. This gives the protein CASSFQGRDEKLFF.

This clonotype was found many times. The CDR3 here is CASSGTGSSYEQYF. The DNA for the CDR3 is TGTGCCAGCAGCGGGACAGGGTCCTCCTACGAGCAGTACTTC. The rearrangement uses TRBV7-2 and TRBJ2-7; 9 bases fit TRBD1. J gave up 0 bases and V 5 bases, and 2 bases lay outside the gene matches. Germline CDR1 SGHTA, CDR2 FQGNSA. This CDR3 spans 14 amino acids. Drawing the rest from reference TRBV7-2 and TRBJ2-7, the complete variable domain is GAGVSQSPSNKVTEKGKDVELRCDPISGHTALYWYRQSLGQGLEFLIYFQGNSAPDKSGLPSDRFSAERTGGSVSTLTIQRTQQEDSAVYLCASSGTGSSYEQYFGPGTRLTVT.

This clonotype came up many times. V is TRBV5-1 and J is TRBJ2-7, with a tentative D call TRBD2 (5 bases). The CDR3 has 16 amino acids. Trimming shortened V by 4 bases and J by 0 bases, and 17 bases separated the two germline ends. CDR1 and CDR2 from the germline V gene are SGHRS and YFSETQ. CDR3: CASSPDPDWSSYEQYF. For the CDR3, the DNA is TGCGCCAGCAGCCCCGACCCGGACTGGAGCTCCTACGAGCAGTACTTC.

Many counts were recorded for this clonotype. The CDR3 DNA is TGTGCCAGCAGTTTATTGGGGTTGGGAGAGGCTGAAGCTTTCTTT. Translation gives CASSLLGLGEAEAFF. V usage is TRBV12-3 or TRBV12-4 and J usage is TRBJ1-1; D is undetermined. The germline V and J ends were trimmed by 2 bases and 6 bases, with 16 bases remaining between them. This CDR3 is built from 15 residues.

In its sample, this clonotype was seen a few times. The V gene is TRBV6-1, the J gene TRBJ2-3; D not resolved. The germline V gene encodes CDR1 MNHNS and CDR2 SASEGT. The V and J ends lost 6 bases and 5 bases respectively, with 12 bases between them. The CDR3 loop spans 13 amino acids. CDR3 protein: CASSFITGDTQYF. The CDR3 DNA is TGTGCCAGCAGCTTTATTACTGGAGATACGCAGTATTTT.

This chain uses TRBV5-8 with TRBJ2-1; D gene uncertain. This CDR3 spans 17 amino acids. Germline V gives CDR1 SGHTS, CDR2 YDEGEE. The V end was cut by 4 bases, the J end by 2 bases, with 19 bases between. The CDR3 coding sequence is TGTGCCAGCAGCGGACGCCTTACGACGGAGACCTACAATGAGCAGTTCTTC. It encodes CASSGRLTTETYNEQFF.